The 28 T cell receptor beta chains below all came from one sample that was sequenced in a study of beta chain features in type 1 diabetes. Study-level findings and limits: Patients with Type 1 diabetes showed moderately but significantly shorter TCRB CDR3s in all four CD4+ subsets.

All of the isolated RNA was reverse transcribed, so expressed TCRB transcripts were sequenced. Using immunoSEQ multiplex PCR, the repertoire was profiled, and TCRdb retains in-frame clones only, with some absent. Among around 600,000 clones, over 10% were seen once, and the ten largest hold roughly 0.12%. For these TCRs, the target antigens are not known. Material: naive CD4+ T cells from blood. These receptors were taken from a young man with type 1 diabetes.

This clone was seen only a few times. The chain has TRBV30 and TRBJ1-6; possible D gene TRBD1, 6 bases. Germline-derived CDR1 and CDR2 are GTSNPN and SVGIG (reference sequence). CDR3 size: 15 residues. V lost 0 bases to trimming and J lost 7 bases, with 13 bases between them. CDR3: CAWSVVYRANSPLHF. CDR3 nucleotide sequence: TGTGCCTGGAGTGTTGTGTACAGGGCAAATTCACCCCTCCACTTT.

V usage is TRBV7-2 and J usage is TRBJ2-2, with D perhaps TRBD1 (6 bases). The CDR3 length is 15 residues. Trimming stripped 5 bases from V and 7 bases from J, with 17 bases between. Germline V gives CDR1 SGHTA, CDR2 FQGNSA. The CDR3 protein is CASSAQGQRGGELFF. CDR3 sequence (DNA): TGTGCCAGCAGCGCACAGGGTCAACGCGGCGGGGAGCTGTTTTTT.

There are a few counts of this clone. This chain's CDR3 is CASSRSGLTFTDTQYF. The CDR3 DNA is TGTGCCAGCAGCCGATCGGGACTAACTTTCACAGATACGCAGTATTTT. The chain combines TRBV7-2 with TRBJ2-3; 7 bases are shared with TRBD2. Losses at the gene ends were 5 bases for V and 2 bases for J; bases not matched to a gene: 10. This CDR3 spans 16 amino acids. CDR1 is SGHTA and CDR2 is FQGNSA in the germline V gene.

This clone was detected only a few times. The chain uses TRBV6-1 and TRBJ2-1; D is uncertain. V was shortened by 0 bases and J by 14 bases, with 5 bases between the two germline ends. Per the germline V gene, CDR1 is MNHNS and CDR2 is SASEGT. This CDR3 spans 10 amino acids. The CDR3 DNA reads TGTGCCAGCAGTGAAGCTACCAAGTTCTTC. This codes for CASSEATKFF.

This clone was counted a few times. J is TRBJ1-2 and V is TRBV4-3; 9 bases agree with TRBD1. The germline V gene encodes CDR1 LGHNA and CDR2 YSLEER. The CDR3 has 14 amino acids. J lost 7 bases, V lost 3 bases, and 6 bases had no gene match. The chain's CDR3 is CASSHIQGAGGYTF. The DNA for the CDR3 is TGCGCCAGCAGCCATATACAGGGGGCCGGTGGCTACACCTTC.

The V and J genes are TRBV28 and TRBJ2-7; 9 positions match TRBD1. In germline, CDR1 is MDHEN, CDR2 SYDVKM. The CDR3 extends over 15 amino acids. Trimming removed 6 bases from V and 3 bases from J; junction bases left unmatched: 9. As DNA, the CDR3 is TGTGCCAGCAGCTCGGCCGGGACAGGGAACTACGAGCAGTACTTC. This encodes CASSSAGTGNYEQYF.

The chain uses TRBV29-1 and TRBJ1-2; D is unresolved. The CDR3 spans 12 residues. V shed 7 bases and J shed 2 bases, with 11 bases lying between them. Germline CDR1 reads SQVTM; CDR2 reads ANQGSEA. This CDR3 is CSAHSGNYGYTF. The CDR3 bases are TGCAGCGCCCACTCTGGCAACTATGGCTACACCTTC.

The chain recombines TRBV25-1 with TRBJ2-2; TRBD1 matches 8 bases. J was trimmed by 1 base and V by 7 bases; bases with no gene match: 2. Germline CDR1 reads MGHDK; CDR2 reads SYGVNS. This CDR3 contains 14 residues. The CDR3 coding sequence is TGTGCCAGCAAACAGGGGGGGAACACCGGGGAGCTGTTTTTT. It is translated as CASKQGGNTGELFF.

The chain combines TRBV11-3 with TRBJ1-1; D is unresolved. Germline values: CDR1 SGHNT, CDR2 YENEEA. The V end lost 4 bases, the J end lost 1 base, and 13 bases lay between the germline ends. The CDR3 is 15 residues long. The chain's CDR3 is CASSSHGVGNTEAFF. The CDR3 nucleotides read TGTGCCAGCAGCTCCCACGGAGTGGGGAACACTGAAGCTTTCTTT.

The rearrangement uses TRBV19 and TRBJ2-6; perhaps TRBD2 as D (6 bases). Trimming took 7 bases from V and 0 from J, leaving 13 bases between them. Germline V gives CDR1 LNHDA, CDR2 SQIVND (reference sequence). The CDR3 has 16 amino acids. Here the CDR3 reads CASNFRAGSGANVLTF. The CDR3 nucleotides are TGTGCCAGTAATTTTCGAGCGGGCTCTGGGGCCAACGTCCTGACTTTC.

This clone was observed a handful of times. The chain recombines TRBV11-2 with TRBJ2-1; no clear D. Germline V gene data show CDR1 as SGHAT and CDR2 as FQNNGV. Between the trimmed V and J ends, which lost 5 bases and 4 bases, there was a span of 12 bases. The CDR3 contains 14 residues. CDR3 nucleotide sequence: TGTGCCAGCAGCACCCGGATCACTTACAATGAGCAGTTCTTC. It translates to CASSTRITYNEQFF.

V gene TRBV7-2 combines with J gene TRBJ2-1; D is unresolved. Germline assignment: CDR1 SGHTA and CDR2 FQGNSA. V lost 2 bases to trimming and J lost 8 bases, with 4 bases between them. The CDR3 sequence is 11 residues long. This chain's CDR3 is CASSLRYEQFF. CDR3 nucleotides: TGTGCCAGCAGCTTAAGGTATGAGCAGTTCTTC.

This clone has more than one count but fewer than ten. This chain connects TRBV10-3 to TRBJ2-3; TRBD2 aligns across 10 bases. Germline CDR1 and CDR2: ENHRY and SYGVKD. This CDR3 is built from 15 residues. After removal of 2 bases from V and 5 bases from J, the junction contained 4 bases not matched to a gene. Here the CDR3 DNA reads TGTGCCATCAGTGAGACTAGCGGGGCCAGAGATACGCAGTATTTT. It is translated as CAISETSGARDTQYF.

V is TRBV2 and J is TRBJ2-7; 8 positions match TRBD1. The CDR3 contains 14 residues. CDR1 and CDR2 (germline): SNHLY, FYNNEI. V gave up 4 bases and J gave up 2 bases; unmatched junction bases: 4. The CDR3 DNA reads TGTGCCAGCAGTGCCCGGACAGGGACCTACGAGCAGTACTTC. Amino acids: CASSARTGTYEQYF.

This clone was detected only a few times. The rearrangement joins TRBV10-3 to TRBJ1-2; TRBD1 agrees at 8 bases. V was clipped by 3 bases and J by 2 bases; unmatched bases: 8. The CDR3 consists of 16 residues. Germline V lookup: CDR1 ENHRY, CDR2 SYGVKD. The CDR3 loop is CAISDSQGQENYGYTF. For the CDR3, the DNA is TGTGCCATCAGTGATTCCCAGGGACAGGAAAACTATGGCTACACCTTC.

This clone was seen a few times. The V gene is TRBV18, the J gene TRBJ2-1, with 11 positions matching TRBD2. The CDR3 length is 15 residues. Germline V gene lookup returns CDR1 KGHSH and CDR2 LQKENI. With V trimmed by 6 bases and J by 7 bases, 8 bases remained unmatched. The CDR3 is CASSPAASGGNEQFF. The CDR3 region has the DNA TGTGCCAGCTCCCCGGCGGCTAGCGGGGGGAATGAGCAGTTCTTC.

This chain uses TRBV18 with TRBJ2-7, with D hard to call. This CDR3 spans 15 amino acids. V lost 1 base, J lost 6 bases, and 16 bases lay in between. The V gene's germline CDR1 is KGHSH and CDR2 LQKENI. CDR3 protein: CASSPLTGELSEQYF. DNA of the CDR3: TGTGCCAGCTCACCACTTACGGGTGAACTAAGCGAGCAGTACTTC.

CDR3 in amino acids: CASSYFRGRGGELFF. Written as DNA, the CDR3 is TGTGCCAGCAGTTACTTCCGCGGGAGAGGCGGGGAGCTGTTTTTT. The gene calls are TRBV6-5 and TRBJ2-2, with 7 bases aligning to TRBD2. Trimming removed 1 base from V and 7 bases from J; junction bases left unmatched: 6. Germline CDR1 MNHEY, CDR2 SVGAGI. There are 15 residues in the CDR3.

The chain recombines TRBV19 with TRBJ2-7; TRBD2 agrees at 9 bases. Germline V CDR1 and CDR2: LNHDA, SQIVND (reference sequence). With V trimmed by 5 bases and J by 3 bases, 20 bases remained unmatched. This CDR3 is built from 19 residues. The CDR3 here is CASSSTVWTAGGWYYEQYF. The CDR3 DNA reads as TGTGCCAGTAGTTCCACGGTCTGGACGGCGGGAGGGTGGTACTACGAGCAGTACTTC.

This chain joins TRBV7-6 and TRBJ2-6; perhaps TRBD1 as D (5 bases). V was trimmed by 1 base and J by 4 bases, leaving 8 bases between them. The CDR3 is made up of 15 amino acids. The germline CDR1 and CDR2 sequences are SGHVS and FNYEAQ. CDR3 region: CASSLEGIGANVLTF. The CDR3 coding sequence is TGTGCCAGCAGCTTAGAGGGGATAGGGGCCAACGTCCTGACTTTC.

About this clone: This sample also contains other DNA sequences that code for the same CDR3. V is TRBV5-1 and J is TRBJ1-5; 7 bases are shared with TRBD1. J lost 0 bases, V lost 7 bases, and 4 bases had no gene match. CDR3 length: 14 amino acids. Germline V gene lookup returns CDR1 SGHRS and CDR2 YFSETQ. As DNA, the CDR3 is TGCGCCAGCGGAACAGGGGATAGCAATCAGCCCCAGCATTTT. It codes for CASGTGDSNQPQHF.

V usage is TRBV9 and J usage is TRBJ1-1; TRBD1 agrees at 9 bases. CDR1 is SGDLS and CDR2 is YYNGEE in the germline V gene. The CDR3 length is 16 residues. The trim removed 4 bases at V and 1 base at J, leaving 8 bases unmatched. DNA for the CDR3: TGTGCCAGCAGCCCGCGGGGACAGGGATGGAACACTGAAGCTTTCTTT. This gives the protein CASSPRGQGWNTEAFF.

This clone showed up just a few times. The CDR3 sequence is CASGTDYSGANVLTF. In nucleotides, the CDR3 is TGTGCTAGTGGTACGGACTACTCTGGGGCCAACGTCCTGACTTTC. The rearrangement uses TRBV12-5 and TRBJ2-6; D possibly corresponds to TRBD2 (6 bases). The germline V gene encodes CDR1 LGHNT and CDR2 FRNRAP. V shed 5 bases and J shed 0 bases, with 8 bases lying between them. The CDR3 covers 15 residues.

This clone was detected a few times. Other DNA sequences within the sample encode an identical CDR3. The chain links TRBV9 to TRBJ1-3; D uncertain. V was pared by 0 bases and J by 0 bases, with 4 bases between. CDR1 is SGDLS and CDR2 is YYNGEE in the germline V gene. The CDR3 sequence is 14 residues long. The CDR3 DNA reads as TGTGCCAGCAGCGTAGGATCCTCTGGAAACACCATATATTTT. As protein: CASSVGSSGNTIYF.

This clone has only a few counts. The V call is TRBV5-1, the J call TRBJ1-4, with D uncertain. The CDR3 contains 13 residues. Deletions cut 4 bases from V and 7 bases from J, with 11 bases between. The germline V gene has CDR1 SGHRS and CDR2 YFSETQ. In DNA, the CDR3 is TGCGCCAGCAGCGGCGGAAACGGTGAAAAACTGTTTTTT. Translated: CASSGGNGEKLFF.

This clone was seen only a few times. The rearrangement links TRBV10-3 to TRBJ1-1, with D uncertain. The CDR3 sequence is 12 residues long. V shed 10 bases and J shed 6 bases, with 15 bases lying between them. Germline V gene lookup returns CDR1 ENHRY and CDR2 SYGVKD. CDR3 nucleotides: TGTGCCAGCGGTGGGCATAGGGCTGAAGCTTTCTTT. Its protein product is CASGGHRAEAFF.

The rearrangement links TRBV5-1 to TRBJ2-1, with D possibly called TRBD1 or TRBD2 (6 bases each). This CDR3 has 16 residues. V lost 5 bases and J 7 bases, leaving 22 bases between the germline ends. Germline lookup yields CDR1 SGHRS and CDR2 YFSETQ. CDR3 DNA sequence: TGCGCCAGCAGGACCGGAGGGGTGGCAGGGGCGAATGAGCAGTTCTTC. This encodes CASRTGGVAGANEQFF.

The rearrangement links TRBV5-6 to TRBJ1-4; the D is unclear. The CDR3 runs 15 residues. Per germline, CDR1 SGHDT and CDR2 YYEEEE. V was trimmed by 4 bases and J by 7 bases, leaving 17 bases between them. CDR3 in DNA: TGTGCCAGCAGCCCTCGACACCTCGGTGCTGAAAAACTGTTTTTT. Translated, it gives CASSPRHLGAEKLFF.